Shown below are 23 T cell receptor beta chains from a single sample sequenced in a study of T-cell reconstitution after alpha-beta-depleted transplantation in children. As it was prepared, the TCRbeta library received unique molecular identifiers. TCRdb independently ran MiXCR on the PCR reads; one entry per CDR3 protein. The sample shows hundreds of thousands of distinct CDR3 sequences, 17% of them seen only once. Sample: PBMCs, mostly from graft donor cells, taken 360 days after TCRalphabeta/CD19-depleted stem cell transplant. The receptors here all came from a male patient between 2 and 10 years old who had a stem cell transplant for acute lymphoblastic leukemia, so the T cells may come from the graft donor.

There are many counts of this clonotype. For the CDR3, the DNA is TGTGCCAGCGGGAAAGGGGACAGGGCCTACGAGCAGTACTTC. It translates to CASGKGDRAYEQYF. The chain carries TRBV27 and TRBJ2-7; 9 positions match TRBD1. V trimming: 8 bases; J trimming: 2 bases; junction bases outside the gene matches: 7. The CDR3 is 14 amino acids. Germline lookup yields CDR1 MNHEY and CDR2 SMNVEV (reference sequence).

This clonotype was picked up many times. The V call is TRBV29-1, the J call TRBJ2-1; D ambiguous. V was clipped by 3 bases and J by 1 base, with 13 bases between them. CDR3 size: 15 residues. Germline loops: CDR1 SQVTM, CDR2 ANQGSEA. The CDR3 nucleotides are TGCAGCGTTGATCTGGGTAAAAAATCCTACAATGAGCAGTTCTTC. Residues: CSVDLGKKSYNEQFF.

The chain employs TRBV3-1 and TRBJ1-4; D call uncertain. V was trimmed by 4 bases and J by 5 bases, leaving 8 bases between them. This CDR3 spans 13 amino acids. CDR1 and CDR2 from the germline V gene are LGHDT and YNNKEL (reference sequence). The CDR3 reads CASSPMGNEKLFF. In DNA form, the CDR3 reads TGTGCCAGCAGCCCTATGGGGAATGAAAAACTGTTTTTT.

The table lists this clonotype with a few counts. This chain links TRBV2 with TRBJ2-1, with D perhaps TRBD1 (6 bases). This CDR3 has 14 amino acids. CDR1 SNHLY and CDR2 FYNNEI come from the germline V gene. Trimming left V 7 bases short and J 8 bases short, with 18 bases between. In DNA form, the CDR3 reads TGTGCCAGCAAGTACAGGGCAGGTTACGATGAGCAGTTCTTC. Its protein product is CASKYRAGYDEQFF.

CDR3 bases: TGTGCCTGGAGTGGAGGGGTTTATGGCTACACCTTC. Translated: CAWSGGVYGYTF. The rearrangement joins TRBV30 to TRBJ1-2; D perhaps matches TRBD1 (5 bases). Germline V gives CDR1 GTSNPN, CDR2 SVGIG (reference sequence). Trimming took off 1 base at V and 5 bases at J, with 8 bases between the two ends. There are 12 residues in the CDR3.

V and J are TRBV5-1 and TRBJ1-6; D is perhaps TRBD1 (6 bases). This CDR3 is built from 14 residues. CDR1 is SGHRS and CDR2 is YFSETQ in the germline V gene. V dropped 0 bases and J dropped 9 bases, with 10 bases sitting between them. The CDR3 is CASSLVGASSPLHF. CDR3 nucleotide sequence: TGCGCCAGCAGCTTGGTGGGGGCGAGTTCACCCCTCCACTTT.

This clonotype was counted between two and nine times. CDR3 protein: CASSPDPSYEQYF. In nucleotides, the CDR3 is TGTGCCAGCTCTCCGGACCCCTCCTACGAGCAGTACTTC. The chain is built from TRBV18 and TRBJ2-7, with D unresolved. Germline-derived CDR1 and CDR2 are KGHSH and LQKENI. V lost 6 bases and J 0 bases, leaving 9 bases between the germline ends. There are 13 residues in the CDR3.

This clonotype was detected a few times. The CDR3 region is CASSQDLGTGFDEQYF. In nucleotides, the CDR3 is TGTGCCAGCAGCCAAGATTTGGGGACAGGGTTCGACGAGCAGTACTTC. The chain links TRBV4-2 to TRBJ2-7; 9 positions match TRBD1. This CDR3 has 16 residues. Trimming at V came to 0 bases and at J to 5 bases, leaving 8 bases not matched to a gene. In germline, CDR1 is LGHNA, CDR2 YNFKEQ.

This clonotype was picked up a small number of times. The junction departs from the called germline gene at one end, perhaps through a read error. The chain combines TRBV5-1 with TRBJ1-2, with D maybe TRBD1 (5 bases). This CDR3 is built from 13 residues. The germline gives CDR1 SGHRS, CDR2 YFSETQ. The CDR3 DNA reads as TGCGCCAGCAGCCTCCGAGGGGACGAGCGGGGCTACTTC. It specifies CASSLRGDERGYF.

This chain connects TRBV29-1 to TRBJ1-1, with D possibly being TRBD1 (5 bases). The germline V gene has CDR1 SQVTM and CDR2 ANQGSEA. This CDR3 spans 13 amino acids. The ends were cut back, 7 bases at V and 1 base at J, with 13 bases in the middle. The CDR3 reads CSAWAGRNTEAFF. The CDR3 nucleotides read TGCAGCGCCTGGGCAGGGAGGAACACTGAAGCTTTCTTT.

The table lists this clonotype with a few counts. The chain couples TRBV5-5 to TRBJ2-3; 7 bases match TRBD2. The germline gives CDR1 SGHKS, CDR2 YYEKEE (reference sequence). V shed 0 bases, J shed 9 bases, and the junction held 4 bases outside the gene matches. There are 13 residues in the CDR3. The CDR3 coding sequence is TGTGCCAGCAGCTTGGCTAGCGGCCAAACGCAGTATTTT. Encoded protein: CASSLASGQTQYF.

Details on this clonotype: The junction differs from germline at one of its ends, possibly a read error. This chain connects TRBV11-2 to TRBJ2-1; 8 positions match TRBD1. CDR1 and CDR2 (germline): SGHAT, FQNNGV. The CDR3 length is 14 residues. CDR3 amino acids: CASSPVRDRLFRLF. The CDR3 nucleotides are TGTGCCAGCAGCCCCGTGCGGGACAGGTTGTTCCGGCTCTTC.

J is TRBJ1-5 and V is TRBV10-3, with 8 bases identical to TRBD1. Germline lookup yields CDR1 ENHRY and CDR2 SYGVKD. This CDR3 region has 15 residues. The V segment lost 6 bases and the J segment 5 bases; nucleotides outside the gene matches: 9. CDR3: CAISAGTGDYQPQHF. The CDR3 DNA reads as TGTGCCATCAGCGCCGGGACAGGAGATTATCAGCCCCAGCATTTT.

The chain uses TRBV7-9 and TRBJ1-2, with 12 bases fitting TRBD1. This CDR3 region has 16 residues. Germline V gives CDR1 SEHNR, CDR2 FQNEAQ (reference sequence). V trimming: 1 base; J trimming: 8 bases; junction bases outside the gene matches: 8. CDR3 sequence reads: CASSLVGTGGASGYTF. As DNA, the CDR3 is TGTGCCAGCAGCTTAGTTGGGACAGGGGGCGCGTCCGGCTACACCTTC. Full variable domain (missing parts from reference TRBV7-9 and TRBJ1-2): DTGVSQNPRHKITKRGQNVTFRCDPISEHNRLYWYRQTLGQGPEFLTYFQNEAQLEKSRLLSDRFSAERPKGSFSTLEIQRTEQGDSAMYLCASSLVGTGGASGYTFGSGTRLTVV.

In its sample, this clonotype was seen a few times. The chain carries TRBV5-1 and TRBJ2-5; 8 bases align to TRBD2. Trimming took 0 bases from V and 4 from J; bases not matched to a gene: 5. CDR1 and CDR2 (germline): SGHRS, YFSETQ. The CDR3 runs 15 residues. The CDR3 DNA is TGCGCCAGCAGCTTGGCCCGGGGGGGCCTAGAGACCCAGTACTTC. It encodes CASSLARGGLETQYF.

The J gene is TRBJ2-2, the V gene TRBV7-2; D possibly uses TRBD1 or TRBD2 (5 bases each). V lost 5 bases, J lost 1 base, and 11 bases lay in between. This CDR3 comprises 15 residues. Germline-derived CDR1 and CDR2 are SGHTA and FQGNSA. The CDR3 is CASSAGTLNTGELFF. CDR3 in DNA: TGTGCCAGCAGCGCCGGGACCCTGAACACCGGGGAGCTGTTTTTT.

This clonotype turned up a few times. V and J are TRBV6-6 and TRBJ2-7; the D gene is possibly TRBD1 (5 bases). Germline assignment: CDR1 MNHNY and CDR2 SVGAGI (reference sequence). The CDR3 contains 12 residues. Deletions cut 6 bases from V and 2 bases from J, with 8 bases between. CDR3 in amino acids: CASSDSTYEQYF. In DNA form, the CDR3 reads TGTGCCAGCAGCGACAGTACCTACGAGCAGTACTTC.

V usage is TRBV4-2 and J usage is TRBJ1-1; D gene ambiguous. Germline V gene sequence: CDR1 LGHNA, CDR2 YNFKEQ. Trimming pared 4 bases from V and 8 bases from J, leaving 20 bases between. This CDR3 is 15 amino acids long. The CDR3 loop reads CASSPSGGPAAEAFF. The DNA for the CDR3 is TGTGCCAGCAGCCCCTCGGGTGGGCCTGCGGCGGAAGCTTTCTTT.

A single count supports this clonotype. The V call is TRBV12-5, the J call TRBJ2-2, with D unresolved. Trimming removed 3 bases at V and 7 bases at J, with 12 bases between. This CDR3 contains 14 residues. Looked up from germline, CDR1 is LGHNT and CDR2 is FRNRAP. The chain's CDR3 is CASGLTVMHGELFF. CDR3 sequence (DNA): TGTGCTAGTGGTTTAACGGTAATGCACGGGGAGCTGTTTTTT. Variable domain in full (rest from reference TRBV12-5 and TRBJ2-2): DARVTQTPRHKVTEMGQEVTMRCQPILGHNTVFWYRQTMMQGLELLAYFRNRAPLDDSGMPKDRFSAEMPDATLATLKIQPSEPRDSAVYFCASGLTVMHGELFFGEGSRLTVL.

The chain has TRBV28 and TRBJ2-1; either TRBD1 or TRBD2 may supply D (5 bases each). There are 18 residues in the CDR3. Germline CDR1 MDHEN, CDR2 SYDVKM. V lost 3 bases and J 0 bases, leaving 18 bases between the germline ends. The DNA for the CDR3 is TGTGCCAGCAGTTTCGGCCTCAGGGTTGAGGGCTCCTACAATGAGCAGTTCTTC. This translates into CASSFGLRVEGSYNEQFF.

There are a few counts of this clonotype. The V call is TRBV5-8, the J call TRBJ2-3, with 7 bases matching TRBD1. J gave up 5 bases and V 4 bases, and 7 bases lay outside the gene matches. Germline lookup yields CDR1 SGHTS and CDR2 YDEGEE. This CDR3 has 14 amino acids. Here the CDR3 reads CASSHGTAQDTQYF. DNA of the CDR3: TGTGCCAGCAGCCATGGGACAGCTCAAGATACGCAGTATTTT.

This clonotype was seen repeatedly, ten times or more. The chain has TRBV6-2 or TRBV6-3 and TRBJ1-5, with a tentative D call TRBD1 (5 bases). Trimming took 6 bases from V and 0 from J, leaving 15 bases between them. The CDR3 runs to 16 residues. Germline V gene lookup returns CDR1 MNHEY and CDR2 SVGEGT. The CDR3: CASRPRQNPSNQPQHF. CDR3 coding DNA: TGTGCCAGCAGACCTAGACAGAATCCTAGCAATCAGCCCCAGCATTTT.

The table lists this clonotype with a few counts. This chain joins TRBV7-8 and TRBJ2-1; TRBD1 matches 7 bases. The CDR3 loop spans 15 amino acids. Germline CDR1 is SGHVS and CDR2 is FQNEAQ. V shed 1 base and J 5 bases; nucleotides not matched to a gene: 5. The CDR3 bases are TGTGCCAGCAGCTTAGTTGGGACAGTTGACAATGAGCAGTTCTTC. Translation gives CASSLVGTVDNEQFF.